The clone carrying this TCR beta chain was seen only once. Original processing methods: Amplified reference gene primers provided the basis for estimating nucleated cell counts. Some clones are missing from TCRdb's copy, which holds only in-frame ones; the method was immunoSEQ multiplex PCR. Clone size and the V and J calls come from that table; the DNA yielded D and trimming. This sample carries approximately 70,000 clones, 80% to 95% of them seen once, and the ten largest clones take under 15%. These data originate in a study of blood T cell repertoires in COVID-19. Turning to the study itself: The samples span acute and convalescent COVID-19 from the United States, Italy and Spain.

What was sequenced was peripheral blood. This receptor was taken from a human donor with active COVID-19. The donor label of this sample is uncertain.

The CDR3 loop is CATSQRGNQPQHF. CDR3 DNA: TGTGCCACCAGTCAGCGGGGCAATCAGCCCCAGCATTTT. The genes are TRBV24-1 and TRBJ1-5; no definite D call. This CDR3 has 13 amino acids. Trimming shortened V by 6 bases and J by 2 bases, and 7 bases separated the two germline ends. Per the germline V gene, CDR1 is KGHDR and CDR2 is SFDVKD.